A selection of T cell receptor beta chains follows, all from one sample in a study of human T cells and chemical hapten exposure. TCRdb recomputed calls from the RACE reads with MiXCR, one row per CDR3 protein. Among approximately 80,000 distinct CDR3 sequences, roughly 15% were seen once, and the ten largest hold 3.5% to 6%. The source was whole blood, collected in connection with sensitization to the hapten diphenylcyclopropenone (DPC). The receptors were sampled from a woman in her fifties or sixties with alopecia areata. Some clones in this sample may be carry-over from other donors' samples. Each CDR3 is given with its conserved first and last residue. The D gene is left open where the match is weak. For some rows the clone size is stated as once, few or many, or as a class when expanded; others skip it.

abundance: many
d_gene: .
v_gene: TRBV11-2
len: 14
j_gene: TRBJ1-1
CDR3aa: CASSLAGRNTEAFF
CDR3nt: TGTGCCAGCAGCTTAGCGGGACGGAACACTGAAGCTTTCTTT

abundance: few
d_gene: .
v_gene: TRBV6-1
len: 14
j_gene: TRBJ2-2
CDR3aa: CASRDRHLVGELFF
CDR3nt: TGTGCCAGCAGGGACAGACATCTCGTCGGGGAGCTGTTTTTT

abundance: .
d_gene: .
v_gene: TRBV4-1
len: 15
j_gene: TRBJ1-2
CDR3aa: CASSRQQGTGYGYTF
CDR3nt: TGCGCCAGCAGCCGGCAACAGGGCACGGGGTATGGCTACACCTTC

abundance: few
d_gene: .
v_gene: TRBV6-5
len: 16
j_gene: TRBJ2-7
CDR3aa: CASSYALRAGTYEQYF
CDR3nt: TGTGCCAGCAGTTACGCTCTTAGAGCAGGAACCTACGAGCAGTACTTC

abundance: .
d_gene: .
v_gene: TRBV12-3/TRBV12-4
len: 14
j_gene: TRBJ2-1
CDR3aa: CASSLRDSYNEQFF
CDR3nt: TGTGCCAGCAGTTTAAGGGACTCCTACAATGAGCAGTTCTTC

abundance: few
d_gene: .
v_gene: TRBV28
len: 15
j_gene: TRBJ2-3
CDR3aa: CASSFAGHDTDTQYF
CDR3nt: TGTGCCAGCAGTTTTGCGGGGCACGACACAGATACGCAGTATTTT

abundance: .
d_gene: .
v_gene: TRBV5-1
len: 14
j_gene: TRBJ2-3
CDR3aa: CASSTAGTTDTQYF
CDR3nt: TGCGCCAGCAGTACAGCGGGGACAACAGATACGCAGTATTTT

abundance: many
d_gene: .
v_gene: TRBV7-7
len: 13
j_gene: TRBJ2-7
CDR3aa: CASSLSGSYEQYF
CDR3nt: TGTGCCAGCAGCTTAAGCGGTTCCTACGAGCAGTACTTC

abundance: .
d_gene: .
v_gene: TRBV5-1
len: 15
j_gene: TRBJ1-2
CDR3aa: CASSLVQGPDYGYTF
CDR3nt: TGCGCCAGCAGCTTGGTTCAGGGGCCAGACTATGGCTACACCTTC

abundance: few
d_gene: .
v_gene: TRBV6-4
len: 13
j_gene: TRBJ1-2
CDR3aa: CASSFGQRAGYTF
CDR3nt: TGTGCCAGCAGTTTTGGACAGAGGGCTGGCTACACCTTC

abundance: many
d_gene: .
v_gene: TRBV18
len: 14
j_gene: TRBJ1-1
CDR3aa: CASSPADQNTEAFF
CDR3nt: TGTGCCAGCTCACCCGCAGACCAGAACACTGAAGCTTTCTTT

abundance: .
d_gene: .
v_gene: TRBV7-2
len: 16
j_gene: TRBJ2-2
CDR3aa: CASSLGTLALTGELFF
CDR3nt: TGTGCCAGCAGCTTAGGGACTTTAGCCTTGACCGGGGAGCTGTTTTTT

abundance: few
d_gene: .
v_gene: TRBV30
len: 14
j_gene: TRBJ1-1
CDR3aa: CAWYRGRVNTEAFF
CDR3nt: TGTGCCTGGTATCGTGGCAGGGTGAACACTGAAGCTTTCTTT

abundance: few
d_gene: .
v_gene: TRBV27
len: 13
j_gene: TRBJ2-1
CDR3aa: CASSPRPFNEQFF
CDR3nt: TGTGCCAGCAGTCCCCGTCCATTCAATGAGCAGTTCTTC

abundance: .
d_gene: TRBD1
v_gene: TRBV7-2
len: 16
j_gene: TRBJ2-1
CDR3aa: CASSRSGGSSYNEQFF
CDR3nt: TGTGCCAGCAGCCGGTCAGGGGGAAGCTCCTACAATGAGCAGTTCTTC

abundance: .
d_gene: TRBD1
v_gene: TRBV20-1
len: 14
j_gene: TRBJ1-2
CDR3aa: CSARAGQGGYGYTF
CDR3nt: TGCAGTGCTAGGGCAGGACAGGGAGGCTATGGCTACACCTTC

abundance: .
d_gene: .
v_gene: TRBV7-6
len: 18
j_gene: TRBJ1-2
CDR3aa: CASSLGPPGTIANYGYTF
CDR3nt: TGTGCCAGCAGCTTAGGCCCCCCAGGGACGATCGCTAACTATGGCTACACCTTC

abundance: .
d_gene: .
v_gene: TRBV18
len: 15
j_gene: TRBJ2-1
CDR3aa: CASSPRTSRNNEQFF
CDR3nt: TGTGCCAGCTCACCAAGGACGTCCCGTAACAATGAGCAGTTCTTC

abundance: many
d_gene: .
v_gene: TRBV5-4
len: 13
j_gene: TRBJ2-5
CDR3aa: CASSSSDPWTQYF
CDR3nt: TGTGCCAGCAGCTCGAGCGACCCGTGGACCCAGTACTTC

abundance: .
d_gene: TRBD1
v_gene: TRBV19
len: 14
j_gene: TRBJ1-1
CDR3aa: CASSTRDRGTEAFF
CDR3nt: TGTGCCAGTAGTACCCGGGACAGGGGCACTGAAGCTTTCTTT

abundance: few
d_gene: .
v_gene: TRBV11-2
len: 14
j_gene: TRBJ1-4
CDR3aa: CASSSTRSAEKLFF
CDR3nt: TGTGCCAGCAGCTCCACCCGGTCAGCTGAAAAACTGTTTTTT

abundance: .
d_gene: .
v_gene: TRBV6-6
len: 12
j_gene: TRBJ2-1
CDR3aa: CASSPVLHEQFF
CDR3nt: TGTGCCAGCAGCCCCGTCCTACACGAGCAGTTCTTC

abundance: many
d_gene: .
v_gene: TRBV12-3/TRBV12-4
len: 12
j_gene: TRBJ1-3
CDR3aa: CASSRRGNTIYF
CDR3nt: TGTGCCAGCAGTAGGCGGGGAAACACCATATATTTT

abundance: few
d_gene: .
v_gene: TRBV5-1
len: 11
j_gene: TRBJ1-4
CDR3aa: CASSLIEKLFF
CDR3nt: TGCGCCAGCAGCTTGATTGAAAAACTGTTTTTT

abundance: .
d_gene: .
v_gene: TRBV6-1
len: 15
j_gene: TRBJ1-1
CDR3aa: CASTRVYLLGTEAFF
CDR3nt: TGTGCCAGCACAAGGGTATACTTACTGGGCACTGAAGCTTTCTTT

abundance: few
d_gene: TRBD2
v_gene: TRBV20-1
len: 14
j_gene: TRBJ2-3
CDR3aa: CSAGTSGSTDTQYF
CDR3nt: TGCAGTGCGGGGACTAGCGGCAGCACAGATACGCAGTATTTT

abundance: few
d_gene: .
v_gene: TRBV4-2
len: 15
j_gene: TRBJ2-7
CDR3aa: CASSQESNRAYEQYF
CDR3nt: TGTGCCAGCAGCCAAGAATCGAACAGGGCCTACGAGCAGTACTTC

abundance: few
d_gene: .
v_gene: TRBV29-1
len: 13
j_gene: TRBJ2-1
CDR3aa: CSVVPGSYNEQFF
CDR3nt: TGCAGCGTTGTCCCGGGGTCCTACAATGAGCAGTTCTTC

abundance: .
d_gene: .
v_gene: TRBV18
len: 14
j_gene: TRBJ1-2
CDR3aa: CASSPSASDYGYTF
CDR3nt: TGTGCCAGCTCCCCGTCGGCGAGCGACTATGGCTACACCTTC